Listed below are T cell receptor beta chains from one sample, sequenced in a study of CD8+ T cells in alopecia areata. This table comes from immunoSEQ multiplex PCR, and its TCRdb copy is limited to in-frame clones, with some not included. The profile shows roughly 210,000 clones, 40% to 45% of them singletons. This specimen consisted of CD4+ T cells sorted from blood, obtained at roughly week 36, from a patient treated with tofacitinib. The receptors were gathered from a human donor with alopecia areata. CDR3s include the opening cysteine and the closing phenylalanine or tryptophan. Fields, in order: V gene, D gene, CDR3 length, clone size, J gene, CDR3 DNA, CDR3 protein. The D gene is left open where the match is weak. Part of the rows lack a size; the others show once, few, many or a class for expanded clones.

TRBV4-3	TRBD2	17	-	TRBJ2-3	TGCGCCAGCAGCCCGGGACTAGCGGGAGGGCCGACAGATACGCAGTATTTT	CASSPGLAGGPTDTQYF
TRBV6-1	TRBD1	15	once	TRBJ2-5	TGTGCCAGCAGTGCCGGACAGGGGGGGGTGGAGACCCAGTACTTC	CASSAGQGGVETQYF
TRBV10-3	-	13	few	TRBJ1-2	TGTGCCATTCGAGGGGACGGCGGCTATGGCTACACCTTC	CAIRGDGGYGYTF
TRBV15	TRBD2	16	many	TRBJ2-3	TGTGCCACCAGCAGAATGACTAGCGGGAGAACTGATACGCAGTATTTT	CATSRMTSGRTDTQYF
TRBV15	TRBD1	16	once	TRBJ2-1	TGTGCCACCACCAGGACAGGGGCCGGGTCCTACAATGAGCAGTTCTTC	CATTRTGAGSYNEQFF
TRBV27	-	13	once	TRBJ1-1	TGTGCCAGCAGTATGACAGGGAACACTGAAGCTTTCTTT	CASSMTGNTEAFF
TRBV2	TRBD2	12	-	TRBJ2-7	TGTGCCAGAGGGGACCGCGGGAGCGGGCAGTACTTC	CARGDRGSGQYF
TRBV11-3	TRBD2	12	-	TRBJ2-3	TGTGCCAGCAGCTCTTCCGGGACTATGCAGTATTTT	CASSSSGTMQYF
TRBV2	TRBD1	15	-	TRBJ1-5	TGTGCCAGCAGCCCAGGACAGGGAGTGAATCAGCCCCAGCATTTT	CASSPGQGVNQPQHF
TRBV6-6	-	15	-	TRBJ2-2	TGTGCCAGCAGCTCCAGCCTACGGGGTACCGGGGAGCTGTTTTTT	CASSSSLRGTGELFF
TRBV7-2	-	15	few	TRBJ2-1	TGTGCCAGCAGCTTAGCGGGAGAATCTTACAATGAGCAGTTCTTC	CASSLAGESYNEQFF
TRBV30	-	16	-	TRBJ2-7	TGTGCCTGGAGCGTTCGGACGGGACCGAAGTTCTACGAGCAGTACTTC	CAWSVRTGPKFYEQYF
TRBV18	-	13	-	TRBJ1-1	TGTGCCAGCTCACTCCGCAGAGGCACTGAAGCTTTCTTT	CASSLRRGTEAFF
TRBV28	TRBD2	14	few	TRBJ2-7	TGTGCCAGCAGCCCTAGCGGGAGTATCTACGAGCAGTACTTC	CASSPSGSIYEQYF
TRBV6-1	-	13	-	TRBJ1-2	TGTGCCAGCAGTGATTCCGGGAACTATGGCTACACCTTC	CASSDSGNYGYTF
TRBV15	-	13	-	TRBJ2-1	TGTGCCACCAGCAGGGGGAGTGGGCATGAGCAGTTCTTC	CATSRGSGHEQFF
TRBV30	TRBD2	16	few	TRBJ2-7	TGTGCCTGGAGTCCACGTGGGCGACTAGCGACATACGAGCAGTACTTC	CAWSPRGRLATYEQYF
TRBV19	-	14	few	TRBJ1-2	TGTGCCAGTAGGGGAAGACAGGACCCTTTACTATACACCTTC	CASRGRQDPLLYTF
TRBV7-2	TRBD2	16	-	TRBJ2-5	TGTGCCAGCATCTCGCGGGCTAGCGGGAGGTGGAAGACCCAGTACTTC	CASISRASGRWKTQYF
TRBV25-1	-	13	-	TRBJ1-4	TGTGCCAGCAGTGGTCCCTTCGGTGAAAAACTGTTTTTT	CASSGPFGEKLFF
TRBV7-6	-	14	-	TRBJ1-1	TGTGCCAGCAGCGAAAGCATGGTGAACACTGAAGCTTTCTTT	CASSESMVNTEAFF
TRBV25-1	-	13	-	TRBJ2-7	TGTGCCAGCAGTGCTGGGACCCATCTAGAGCAGTACTTC	CASSAGTHLEQYF
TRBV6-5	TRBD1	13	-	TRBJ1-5	TGTGCCAGCAGCCCGCAGGGGGTTGGTCCCCAGCATTTT	CASSPQGVGPQHF
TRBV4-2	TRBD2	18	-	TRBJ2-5	TGTGCCAGCAGCCAAGATCGACTAGCGGGAGGGATCCAAGAGACCCAGTACTTC	CASSQDRLAGGIQETQYF
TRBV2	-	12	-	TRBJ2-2	TGTGCCAGCAGTCTAGCAACCGGGGAGCTGTTTTTT	CASSLATGELFF
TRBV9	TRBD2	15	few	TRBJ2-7	TGTGCCAGCAGCGTAGCCAGCGGGAGGACCTACGAGCAGTACTTC	CASSVASGRTYEQYF
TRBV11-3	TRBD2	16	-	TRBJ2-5	TGTGCCAGCAGCTTTGCGGCGGCTAGCGGTGCAGGGACCCAGTACTTC	CASSFAAASGAGTQYF
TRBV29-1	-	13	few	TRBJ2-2	TGCAGCGTGTCAGACGGGAACACCGGGGAGCTGTTTTTT	CSVSDGNTGELFF
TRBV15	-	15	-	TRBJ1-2	TGTGCCACCAGCAGAGTCTACGGAAAATACTATGGCTACACCTTC	CATSRVYGKYYGYTF
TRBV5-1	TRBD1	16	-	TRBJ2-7	TGCGCCAGCAGCTTGGACGGGAACAGGGGTGGCTACGAGCAGTACTTC	CASSLDGNRGGYEQYF
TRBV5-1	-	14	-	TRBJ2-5	TGCGCCAGCAGCTTCGGAGGGGATAAAGAGACCCAGTACTTC	CASSFGGDKETQYF
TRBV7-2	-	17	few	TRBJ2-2	TGTGCCAGCAGGACCACCGGAGGGAGTGCGAGCACCGGGGAGCTGTTTTTT	CASRTTGGSASTGELFF
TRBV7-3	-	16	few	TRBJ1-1	TGTGCCAGCAGCTTAAGGCCCACACCCAGGGCCACTGAAGCTTTCTTT	CASSLRPTPRATEAFF
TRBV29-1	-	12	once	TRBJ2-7	TGCAGCGTTGAAGAGTCAGGCTACGAGCAGTACTTC	CSVEESGYEQYF
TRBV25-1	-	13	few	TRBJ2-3	TGTGCCAGCAGTTGGACGGCCACAGATACGCAGTATTTT	CASSWTATDTQYF
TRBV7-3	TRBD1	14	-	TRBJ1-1	TGTGCCAGCAGCCCACGTAGGGGGCTCACTGAAGCTTTCTTT	CASSPRRGLTEAFF
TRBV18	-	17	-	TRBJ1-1	TGTGCCAGCTCACCTCGAGGGGACTACGGGGCCAACACTGAAGCTTTCTTT	CASSPRGDYGANTEAFF
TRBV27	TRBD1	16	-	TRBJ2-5	TGTGCCAGCAGTTTTTCCGGGACAGGGGGTTTCGAGACCCAGTACTTC	CASSFSGTGGFETQYF
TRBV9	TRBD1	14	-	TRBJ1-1	TGTGCCAGCAGCACAAGACAGGGGGACACTGAAGCTTTCTTT	CASSTRQGDTEAFF
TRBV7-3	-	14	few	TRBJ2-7	TGTGCCAGCAGCTTACGGCGGGACTCTCTCGAGCAGTACTTC	CASSLRRDSLEQYF
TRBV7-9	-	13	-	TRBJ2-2	TGTGCCAGCAGCGTCAGGGTCGGCGGGGAGCTGTTTTTT	CASSVRVGGELFF
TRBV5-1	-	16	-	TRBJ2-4	TGCGCCAGCAGCTTGGAGATCAGCGGGTCTAGAAACATTCAGTACTTC	CASSLEISGSRNIQYF
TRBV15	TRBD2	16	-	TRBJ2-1	TGTGCCACCAGCAGAGGGGCGGGAGCGGGCTACAATGAGCAGTTCTTC	CATSRGAGAGYNEQFF
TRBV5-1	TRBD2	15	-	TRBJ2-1	TGCGCCAGCAGCTTTAGCGGGCGAATGAACAATGAGCAGTTCTTC	CASSFSGRMNNEQFF
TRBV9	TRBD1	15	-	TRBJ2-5	TGTGCCAGCAGCGCGACCGGGACAGGGACCGAGACCCAGTACTTC	CASSATGTGTETQYF
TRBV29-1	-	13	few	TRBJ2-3	TGCAGCGTTGCTACCGGGAGAACGTCAACGCAGTATTTT	CSVATGRTSTQYF
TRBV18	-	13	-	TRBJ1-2	TGTGCCAGCTCACCGGACAGCAACTATGGCTACACCTTC	CASSPDSNYGYTF